What follows are 22 T cell receptor beta chains derived from one specimen sequenced in a study of early T cells in non-severe SARS-CoV-2 infection. Each CDR3 protein is one row after TCRdb ran MiXCR on the 5' RACE reads. There are around 77,000 distinct CDR3 sequences in the sample; about 12% occur only once, and about a sixth lies in the top ten. The sample consisted of whole blood, taken at baseline. All receptors come from an adult who was a healthcare worker with PCR-confirmed SARS-CoV-2 infection or an uninfected control (not recorded which). The donor label of this sample is uncertain.

In its sample, this clonotype was seen a few times. The CDR3, as DNA: TGCAGTGCCAATGATGAAAAACTGTTTTTT. It codes for CSANDEKLFF. The chain employs TRBV20-1 and TRBJ1-4; D is ambiguous. This CDR3 region has 10 residues. Germline-derived CDR1 and CDR2 are DFQATT and SNEGSKA (reference sequence). The V end lost 6 bases, the J end lost 6 bases, and 5 bases lay between the germline ends.

This clonotype was found once. The chain is built from TRBV9 and TRBJ1-5, with D unresolved. Germline V gene data show CDR1 as SGDLS and CDR2 as YYNGEE. CDR3 size: 13 residues. The V end lost 0 bases, the J end lost 3 bases, and 4 bases lay between the germline ends. The DNA for the CDR3 is TGTGCCAGCAGCGTAGAGGTCAATCAGCCCCAGCATTTT. Its protein is CASSVEVNQPQHF.

This clonotype was detected only a few times. A much larger clone differs from this one at a single base, so this may be a read error. The chain carries TRBV7-2 and TRBJ1-4; D perhaps matches TRBD1 (6 bases). Trimming removed 5 bases at V and 9 bases at J, with 10 bases between. This CDR3 spans 12 amino acids. From germline, CDR1 is SGHTA and CDR2 FQGNSA. The CDR3 DNA is TGTGCCAGCAGCCCCCAGGGGAAAAAACTGTTTTTT. Translating gives CASSPQGKKLFF.

This clonotype has just a few counts. The chain couples TRBV24-1 to TRBJ2-2; D gene uncertain. Germline values: CDR1 KGHDR, CDR2 SFDVKD. There are 14 residues in the CDR3. The ends were cut back, 4 bases at V and 0 bases at J, with 5 bases in the middle. CDR3 in amino acids: CATSELTNTGELFF. The CDR3 DNA sequence: TGTGCCACCAGTGAGCTGACGAACACCGGGGAGCTGTTTTTT.

The chain links TRBV29-1 to TRBJ1-2; no clear D. The V and J ends lost 1 base and 5 bases respectively, with 2 bases between them. Germline CDR1 and CDR2: SQVTM and ANQGSEA. CDR3 size: 10 residues. As DNA, the CDR3 is TGCAGCGTTGAAGGGTATGGCTACACCTTC. Its translation is CSVEGYGYTF.

In this sample, this clonotype turned up many times. This chain uses TRBV24-1 with TRBJ2-1; D not resolved. The CDR3 extends over 13 amino acids. V was trimmed by 4 bases and J by 8 bases, leaving 11 bases between them. Germline CDR1 KGHDR, CDR2 SFDVKD. The CDR3 bases are TGTGCCACCAGTGACGCGTCTGGTGATGAGCAGTTCTTC. It translates to CATSDASGDEQFF.

The CDR3 region is CASSEFSGRADTQYF. The DNA for the CDR3 is TGTGCCAGCAGCGAGTTTAGCGGGAGGGCAGATACGCAGTATTTT. The V and J genes are TRBV25-1 and TRBJ2-3; 11 bases agree with TRBD2. The CDR3 contains 15 residues. The V gene end was trimmed by 6 bases and the J gene end by 4 bases; junction bases not matched to a gene: 6. Germline-derived CDR1 and CDR2 are MGHDK and SYGVNS.

This clonotype was counted at least ten times. The chain couples TRBV6-2 or TRBV6-3 to TRBJ2-5; D ambiguous. Germline CDR1 is MNHEY and CDR2 is SVGEGT. Trimming cost V 0 bases and J 1 base, with 6 bases left between them. The CDR3 spans 14 residues. CDR3 nucleotide sequence: TGTGCCAGCAGTTACTCTCAGGTCCAAGAGACCCAGTACTTC. Translated: CASSYSQVQETQYF.

This clonotype came up many times. The chain links TRBV6-6 to TRBJ2-7; TRBD2 matches at 8 bases. This CDR3 contains 14 residues. CDR1 MNHNY and CDR2 SVGAGI come from the germline V gene (reference sequence). V was clipped by 0 bases and J by 3 bases; unmatched bases: 1. This chain's CDR3 is CASSYSGTSYEQYF. CDR3 nucleotide sequence: TGTGCCAGCAGTTACTCAGGGACTAGCTACGAGCAGTACTTC.

This clonotype was seen only a few times. V gene TRBV6-2 or TRBV6-3 combines with J gene TRBJ2-7, with TRBD2 as a possible D gene (6 bases). Trimming took off 6 bases at V and 4 bases at J, with 13 bases between the two ends. This CDR3 region has 13 residues. The germline V gene encodes CDR1 MNHEY and CDR2 SVGEGT. For the CDR3, the DNA is TGTGCCAGCAGGGTTAGCGGCCTATACGAGCAGTACTTC. Amino acids: CASRVSGLYEQYF.

The V and J genes are TRBV7-9 and TRBJ1-1, with D perhaps TRBD1 (5 bases). The ends were cut back, 2 bases at V and 0 bases at J, with 22 bases in the middle. The CDR3 length is 19 residues. The germline gives CDR1 SEHNR, CDR2 FQNEAQ (reference sequence). CDR3 region: CASSLYWTRPMDMNTEAFF. CDR3 DNA sequence: TGTGCCAGCAGCTTATACTGGACACGGCCTATGGACATGAACACTGAAGCTTTCTTT.

This clonotype was seen many times. The chain combines TRBV10-2 with TRBJ2-7; D might be TRBD2 (6 bases). The V end was cut by 3 bases, the J end by 4 bases, with 16 bases between. The V gene's germline CDR1 is WSHSY and CDR2 SAAADI. This CDR3 contains 15 residues. In DNA form, the CDR3 reads TGCGCCAGCAGTGATTGGTCGGGGGATGGGTACGAGCAGTACTTC. Amino acid sequence: CASSDWSGDGYEQYF.

The V gene is TRBV21-1, the J gene TRBJ2-3; the table assigns TRBD2, which was not confirmed against the DNA. TRBV21-1 is tagged as a pseudogene. This CDR3 contains 16 residues. The CDR3 bases are TGTGCCAGCAGCAAATTGATCCGGGAGGAAACAGATACGCAGTATTTT. The encoded protein is CASSKLIREETDTQYF.

In its sample, this clonotype was seen a few times. In DNA form, the CDR3 reads TGCAGTGCACGGACTAGCGGGACCCAGTCCTACGAGCAGTACTTC. Translation gives CSARTSGTQSYEQYF. This chain connects TRBV20-1 to TRBJ2-7; 12 nucleotides match TRBD2. CDR3 size: 15 residues. J was trimmed by 1 base and V by 6 bases; bases with no gene match: 7. The germline gives CDR1 DFQATT, CDR2 SNEGSKA (reference sequence).

The chain employs TRBV6-1 and TRBJ2-3; TRBD1 matches at 11 bases. From germline, CDR1 is MNHNS and CDR2 SASEGT. The V segment lost 6 bases and the J segment 4 bases; nucleotides outside the gene matches: 6. This CDR3 region has 15 residues. CDR3 DNA: TGTGCCAGCAGCAGGACAGGGGGCAACGCAGATACGCAGTATTTT. This sequence encodes CASSRTGGNADTQYF.

With regard to this clonotype: One end of the junction fails to match germline, which may point to a read error. The chain is built from TRBV7-9 and TRBJ1-5; TRBD1 is a possible D gene (5 bases). Germline V gene sequence: CDR1 SEHNR, CDR2 FQNEAQ (reference sequence). This CDR3 has 17 residues. The CDR3 nucleotides read TGTGCCAGCAGCAAGTACCGCGGGACCAGTAGCCATCAGCCCCAGCATTTT. As protein: CASSKYRGTSSHQPQHF.

This clonotype was seen many times. The CDR3 reads CATSDGTKNEQFF. CDR3 nucleotides: TGTGCCACCAGTGATGGAACCAAGAATGAGCAGTTCTTC. The chain is built from TRBV24-1 and TRBJ2-1; D call uncertain. The V and J ends lost 3 bases and 7 bases respectively, with 9 bases between them. Germline CDR1 is KGHDR and CDR2 is SFDVKD. The CDR3 runs 13 residues.

The chain has TRBV11-3 and TRBJ2-2, with D possibly matching TRBD1 (6 bases). This CDR3 has 14 residues. Germline V gene lookup returns CDR1 SGHNT and CDR2 YENEEA. The V end was cut by 4 bases, the J end by 4 bases, with 10 bases between. CDR3 sequence reads: CASSSTGRTGELFF. The DNA for the CDR3 is TGTGCCAGCAGCTCGACAGGACGCACCGGGGAGCTGTTTTTT.

The sample holds a few counts of this clonotype. The chain uses TRBV5-6 and TRBJ1-6, with D hard to call. The CDR3 consists of 14 residues. CDR1 SGHDT and CDR2 YYEEEE come from the germline V gene. V lost 4 bases and J lost 7, with 12 bases in between. The CDR3 protein is CASSPRTENSPLHF. The CDR3 nucleotides read TGTGCCAGCAGCCCACGGACGGAGAATTCACCCCTCCACTTT.

This clonotype has a handful of counts. The chain has TRBV7-8 and TRBJ2-5, with D perhaps matching TRBD1 (6 bases). Between the trimmed V and J ends, which lost 4 bases and 4 bases, there was a span of 16 bases. Germline CDR1 reads SGHVS; CDR2 reads FQNEAQ. The CDR3 loop spans 15 amino acids. CDR3 sequence: CASSYNYRAGETQYF. The CDR3 DNA follows: TGTGCCAGCAGCTACAACTACAGGGCCGGAGAGACCCAGTACTTC.

This clonotype was found a few times. This chain joins TRBV6-6 and TRBJ2-5, with 9 bases fitting TRBD2. CDR1 is MNHNY and CDR2 is SVGAGI in the germline V gene (reference sequence). The J segment lost 7 bases and the V segment lost 7 bases, leaving 10 bases of the junction unmatched. CDR3 length equals 14 residues. Written as DNA, the CDR3 is TGTGCCAGCACGGCTAGCGGGGCAGGTGTGACCCAGTACTTC. This sequence encodes CASTASGAGVTQYF.

Only a few counts were recorded for this clonotype. V and J are TRBV18 and TRBJ1-1, with D possibly matching TRBD1 (6 bases). Trimming took off 10 bases at V and 2 bases at J, with 14 bases between the two ends. CDR1 is KGHSH, CDR2 LQKENI, per germline. The CDR3 sequence is 13 residues long. CDR3 in DNA: TGTGCCACCCAACAGGGAAGAAACACTGAAGCTTTCTTT. This codes for CATQQGRNTEAFF.